The 16 T cell receptor beta chains below all came from one sample that was sequenced in a study of blood T cells in healthy people across ages. Then a second PCR, running roughly 7 to 11 cycles, was carried out with a sample-barcoded 5' primer and a J-beta primer mix. TCRdb fed the 5' RACE reads into MiXCR, producing one record per CDR3 protein. Among roughly 1.9 million distinct CDR3 sequences, roughly 43% were seen once, and the ten largest hold 23%. Material: blood. All receptors derive from a human donor in good health.

The rearrangement joins TRBV6-1 to TRBJ2-1, with D tentatively TRBD2 (6 bases). CDR1 and CDR2 (germline): MNHNS, SASEGT. With 0 bases removed from V and 5 bases from J, the gap between germline ends came to 14 bases. The CDR3 contains 16 residues. The CDR3 nucleotides read TGTGCCAGCAGTGAAGCATCGGCGGGGACTCACAATGAGCAGTTCTTC. It is translated as CASSEASAGTHNEQFF.

As regards this clonotype: Because the CDR3 is missing its conserved closing phenylalanine or tryptophan, this is likely a read error. The chain recombines TRBV12-3 or TRBV12-4 with TRBJ1-5; 8 bases fit TRBD1. CDR3 length: 14 residues. CDR3: CASSRQGSIQPQHC. The DNA for the CDR3 is TGTGCCAGCAGCAGACAGGGGAGCATTCAGCCCCAGCATTGT.

V is TRBV29-1 and J is TRBJ1-4; D gene uncertain. Germline CDR1 is SQVTM and CDR2 is ANQGSEA. CDR3 length: 13 amino acids. Trimming shortened V by 6 bases and J by 6 bases, and 14 bases separated the two germline ends. The DNA for the CDR3 is TGCAGCGTCCTCGGGAGTTACGATGAAAAACTGTTTTTT. This sequence encodes CSVLGSYDEKLFF. The whole variable domain, remainder taken from reference TRBV29-1 and TRBJ1-4, is SAVISQKPSRDICQRGTSLTIQCQVDSQVTMMFWYRQQPGQSLTLIATANQGSEATYESGFVIDKFPISRPNLTFSTLTVSNMSPEDSSIYLCSVLGSYDEKLFFGSGTQLSVL.

To note about this clonotype: At one boundary the junction diverges from the germline segment, which might be a read error. The chain employs TRBV12-3 or TRBV12-4 and TRBJ2-7; possibly TRBD2 for D (6 bases). The CDR3 is 13 residues long. CDR3 sequence: CASDSRDSYGQYF. In DNA form, the CDR3 reads TGTGCCAGTGATTCCCGGGACTCCTACGGGCAGTACTTC.

V and J are TRBV12-3 or TRBV12-4 and TRBJ2-4, with unresolved D. Trimming pared 1 base from V and 13 bases from J, leaving 11 bases between. There are 12 residues in the CDR3. CDR3 nucleotide sequence: TGTGCCAGCAGTTTAGGGCCTATTGAGCAGTACTTC. Translation gives CASSLGPIEQYF.

The rearrangement joins TRBV10-3 to TRBJ1-5, with D possibly TRBD1 on 5 matching bases. V was trimmed by 2 bases and J by 0 bases, leaving 14 bases between them. There are 17 residues in the CDR3. Germline-derived CDR1 and CDR2 are ENHRY and SYGVKD. The CDR3 DNA reads TGTGCCATCAGTGAGCCGAAGGTGGGGCTTAGCAATCAGCCCCAGCATTTT. It is translated as CAISEPKVGLSNQPQHF.

V is TRBV13 and J is TRBJ2-3; 11 positions agree with TRBD1. The CDR3 has 17 amino acids. V lost 4 bases to trimming and J lost 4 bases; unmatched junction nucleotides: 10. The V gene's germline CDR1 is PRHDT and CDR2 FYEKMQ (reference sequence). CDR3 DNA sequence: TGTGCCAGCAGCTCGATCCCGGGACAGGGGGTACCAGATACGCAGTATTTT. Its translation is CASSSIPGQGVPDTQYF. Using reference TRBV13 and TRBJ2-3 for the parts outside the CDR3, the full variable domain is AAGVIQSPRHLIKEKRETATLKCYPIPRHDTVYWYQQGPGQDPQFLISFYEKMQSDKGSIPDRFSAQQFSDYHSELNMSSLELGDSALYFCASSSIPGQGVPDTQYFGPGTRLTVL.

The gene calls are TRBV7-9 and TRBJ1-1; the D is unclear. The V gene lost 10 bases and the J gene lost 6 bases, with 18 bases spanning the gap. This CDR3 contains 13 residues. Germline CDR1 is SEHNR and CDR2 is FQNEAQ (reference sequence). The CDR3 here is CATTDQSDSEAFF. Written as DNA, the CDR3 is TGTGCCACCACGGACCAGTCGGACTCTGAAGCTTTCTTT.

In DNA, the CDR3 is TGTGCCAGCAGTTACTCGCGGGCCCTTGACTCTGGCTACACCTTC. Its protein product is CASSYSRALDSGYTF. The rearrangement joins TRBV6-2 or TRBV6-3 to TRBJ1-2, with D unresolved. This CDR3 comprises 15 residues. Trimming cost V 0 bases and J 7 bases, with 15 bases left between them. Germline CDR1 is MNHEY and CDR2 is SVGEGT.

Worth noting for this clonotype: The junction departs from germline at one end; a sequencing error may be responsible. The rearrangement uses TRBV7-9 and TRBJ2-1, with D perhaps being TRBD1 or TRBD2 (6 bases each). CDR1 and CDR2 (germline): SEHNR, FQNEAQ (reference sequence). CDR3 size: 14 residues. CDR3 loop: CASSLALRGDERYF. DNA of the CDR3: TGTGCCAGCAGCTTAGCGCTAAGGGGGGACGAGCGGTACTTC.

The V call is TRBV29-1, the J call TRBJ2-7; D is ambiguous. The CDR3 totals 13 residues. Germline V gene sequence: CDR1 SQVTM, CDR2 ANQGSEA. Trimming took 4 bases from V and 3 from J, leaving 13 bases between them. This CDR3 is CSVVLQNYYEQYF. For the CDR3, the DNA is TGCAGCGTTGTTCTCCAGAATTACTACGAGCAGTACTTC.

The chain is built from TRBV20-1 and TRBJ2-1, with 11 positions matching TRBD1. J lost 12 bases, V lost 0 bases, and 4 bases had no gene match. Per the germline V gene, CDR1 is DFQATT and CDR2 is SNEGSKA (reference sequence). The CDR3 consists of 13 residues. CDR3 sequence reads: CSARDRTGGGQFF. CDR3 sequence (DNA): TGCAGTGCTAGAGATCGGACAGGGGGCGGGCAGTTCTTC.

This clonotype was observed a few times. This chain connects TRBV4-1 to TRBJ2-1, with no clear D. The germline V and J ends were trimmed by 1 base and 13 bases, with 20 bases remaining between them. Germline CDR1 is MGHRA and CDR2 is YSYEKL. This CDR3 is 15 amino acids long. This chain's CDR3 is CASSQGTPLAETQFF. The DNA for the CDR3 is TGCGCCAGCAGCCAAGGGACCCCCCTTGCGGAGACCCAGTTCTTC.

The rearrangement links TRBV12-3 or TRBV12-4 to TRBJ2-5; tentative D call: TRBD1 (6 bases). The CDR3 runs 14 residues. Trimming left V 5 bases short and J 5 bases short, with 15 bases between. CDR3 sequence reads: CASSKQGTQETQYF. CDR3 nucleotides: TGTGCCAGCAGTAAGCAGGGGACCCAGGAGACCCAGTACTTC.

This clonotype was counted a few times. The rearrangement uses TRBV20-1 and TRBJ1-2; unclear D gene. CDR3 length: 15 amino acids. Germline assignment: CDR1 DFQATT and CDR2 SNEGSKA (reference sequence). V lost 1 base and J lost 0, with 12 bases in between. The CDR3 nucleotides are TGCAGTGCTAGAGTGGAGGCGTTGTCTAACTATGGCTACACCTTC. This sequence encodes CSARVEALSNYGYTF.

This clonotype was picked up a small number of times. This chain joins TRBV7-2 and TRBJ2-7; 11 bases map to TRBD1. V lost 7 bases, J lost 7 bases, and 9 bases stayed unmatched. The length of the CDR3 is 14 residues. Germline assignment: CDR1 SGHTA and CDR2 FQGNSA. The CDR3 sequence: CASTPGTGGQEQYF. The CDR3 DNA sequence: TGTGCCAGCACCCCCGGGACAGGGGGGCAAGAGCAGTACTTC.